This T cell receptor (beta chain) was retrieved from a study of cytomegalovirus exposure and HLA in healthy donors. Points from the study as a whole: There were a few CMV-associated chains whose specificity for CMV antigens was confirmed in vitro. The HLA-A and HLA-B alleles of most subjects were reportedly predicted accurately from TCR beta sequences. Indistinguishability led to the exclusion of some V segments, TRBV6-2 and TRBV6-3 included.

Each of the donors was a healthy bone marrow donor. PCR used 60 Vbeta primers and 13 Jbeta primers. The assay was immunoSEQ multiplex PCR, and TCRdb's table has in-frame clones only and misses some. This table holds around 200,000 clones, around 83% found once. This clone has more than one count but fewer than ten. Antigen specificity is unknown. The CDR3 extends over 15 amino acids. CDR1 MNHNY and CDR2 SVGAGI come from the germline V gene (reference sequence). V was cut by 6 bases and J by 0 bases, with 13 bases left in between. The source is a girl aged 2-10 years in good health and CMV-seropositive. Sequenced sample: PBMCs. The chain carries TRBV6-6 and TRBJ2-3; D is possibly TRBD2 (5 bases). The CDR3: CASSPTWTSTDTQYF. For the CDR3, the DNA is TGTGCCAGCAGCCCAACCTGGACTAGCACAGATACGCAGTATTTT.